The clone carrying this T cell receptor beta chain appeared many times. V was trimmed by 6 bases and J by 5 bases, leaving 16 bases between them. The CDR3 consists of 14 residues. The data derive from a study of response to subunit inactivated influenza vaccine. TCRdb re-called the RT-PCR reads through MiXCR, storing one row per CDR3 protein. The table has fewer than 700,000 distinct CDR3 sequences, under 15% seen once. The source of this sequence is a man over 45 who received an inactivated influenza vaccine. This specimen was PBMCs from blood, taken 45 days after vaccination. This chain connects TRBV12-3 or TRBV12-4 to TRBJ1-1, with D hard to call. The CDR3 loop reads CASSQAGGETEAFF. The CDR3 DNA reads as TGTGCCAGCAGCCAAGCGGGCGGGGAAACTGAAGCTTTCTTT.